This paragraph covers one T cell receptor (beta chain) sequence. These data come from a study of blood T cell repertoires in COVID-19. The wider study: COVID-19 samples, acute and convalescent, were from the United States, Italy and Spain.

In the study's own analysis: Nucleated cell number was recorded as an estimate derived from reference gene primer amplification. Method: immunoSEQ multiplex PCR; TCRdb's copy keeps in-frame clones and lacks some. The V and J calls and the clone size are those of that table, but D and trimming were determined from the DNA. Of more than 150,000 clones listed, roughly 76% are singletons. V lost 8 bases, J lost 7 bases, and 18 bases lay in between. Per germline, CDR1 ENHRY and CDR2 SYGVKD. This CDR3 has 14 residues. The J gene is TRBJ1-3, the V gene TRBV10-3; D uncertain. The sequence derives from a woman of 80 years or more with COVID-19, enrolled during active disease. Sequencing was performed on peripheral blood. CDR3 sequence: CAIRDREMRNTIYF. CDR3 in DNA: TGTGCCATCCGGGATCGGGAGATGAGGAACACCATATATTTT.